The clone carrying this T cell receptor (beta chain) occurred many times. The antigen is undetermined. This sample stems from a study of neurological immune-mediated disorders. General observations from the study: While HTLV-1-associated myelopathy showed the greatest TCR clonal expansion, multiple sclerosis showed the least, falling below healthy controls.

TCRdb reprocessed the 5' RACE reads via MiXCR and lists one record per CDR3 protein. The table lists under 75,000 distinct CDR3 sequences, roughly 3% of them singletons. The sample was PBMCs. The clonotype comes from a woman between 50 and 59 years old with multiple sclerosis.

CDR3 region: CASSYYTGELFF. CDR3 nucleotide sequence: TGTGCCAGCAGTTATTACACCGGGGAGCTGTTTTTT. This chain joins TRBV5-5 and TRBJ2-2; D gene unclear. This CDR3 has 12 amino acids. V was clipped by 5 bases and J by 3 bases, with 5 bases between them. CDR1 and CDR2 from the germline V gene are SGHKS and YYEKEE (reference sequence).